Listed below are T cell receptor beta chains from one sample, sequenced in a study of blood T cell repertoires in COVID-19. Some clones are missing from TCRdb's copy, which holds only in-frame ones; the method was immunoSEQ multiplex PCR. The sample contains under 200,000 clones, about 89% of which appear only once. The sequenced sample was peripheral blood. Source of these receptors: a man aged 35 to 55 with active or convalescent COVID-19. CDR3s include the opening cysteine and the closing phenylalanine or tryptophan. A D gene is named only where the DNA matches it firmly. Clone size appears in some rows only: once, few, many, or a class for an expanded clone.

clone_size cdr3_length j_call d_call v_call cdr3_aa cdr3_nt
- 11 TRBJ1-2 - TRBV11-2 CASSAGVGYTF TGTGCCAGCAGTGCGGGTGTTGGCTACACCTTC
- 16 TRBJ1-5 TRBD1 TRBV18 CASSPGTGDPNQPQHF TGTGCCAGCTCACCCGGGACAGGGGATCCCAATCAGCCCCAGCATTTT
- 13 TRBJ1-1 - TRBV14 CASSRPTGTEAFF TGTGCCAGCAGCCGGCCTACAGGGACTGAAGCTTTCTTT
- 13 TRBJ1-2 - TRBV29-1 CSVKTSVSYGYTF TGCAGCGTTAAGACATCAGTATCTTATGGCTACACCTTC
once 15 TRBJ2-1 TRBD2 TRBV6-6 CASTQTSGGANEQFF TGTGCCAGCACCCAGACTAGCGGGGGGGCTAATGAGCAGTTCTTC
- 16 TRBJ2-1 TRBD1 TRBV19 CASSPFGDRGGNEQFF TGTGCCAGTAGCCCCTTTGGGGACAGGGGTGGCAATGAGCAGTTCTTC
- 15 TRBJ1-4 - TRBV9 CASSVSGNHNEKLFF TGTGCCAGCAGCGTATCAGGGAATCATAATGAAAAACTGTTTTTT
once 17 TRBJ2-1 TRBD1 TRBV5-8 CASSLPKQGVSYNEQFF TGTGCCAGCAGCTTACCAAAACAGGGGGTGTCCTACAATGAGCAGTTCTTC
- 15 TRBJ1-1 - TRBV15 CATSRGIREGTEAFF TGTGCCACCAGCAGAGGTATCAGGGAGGGCACTGAAGCTTTCTTT
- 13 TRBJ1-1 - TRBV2 CASSDDLNTEAFF TGTGCCAGCAGTGACGACTTGAACACTGAAGCTTTCTTT
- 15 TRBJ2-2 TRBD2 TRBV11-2 CASSPQRGDTGELFF TGTGCCAGCAGCCCTCAGCGGGGTGACACCGGGGAGCTGTTTTTT
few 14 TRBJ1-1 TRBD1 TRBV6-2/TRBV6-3 CASSYSGTGGSTFF TGTGCCAGCAGTTACTCCGGGACAGGGGGCTCCACTTTCTTT
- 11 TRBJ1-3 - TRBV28 CASSLRGAIYF TGTGCCAGCAGTTTGCGGGGGGCCATATATTTT
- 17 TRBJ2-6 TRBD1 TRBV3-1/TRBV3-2 CASSQETGGTGANVLTF TGTGCCAGCAGCCAAGAAACAGGGGGCACGGGGGCCAACGTCCTGACTTTC
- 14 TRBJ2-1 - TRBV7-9 CASSLTVSYNEQFF TGTGCCAGCAGCTTGACAGTCTCCTACAATGAGCAGTTCTTC
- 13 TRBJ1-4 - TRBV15 CATSKRLREKLFF TGTGCCACCAGCAAAAGATTGAGGGAAAAACTGTTTTTT
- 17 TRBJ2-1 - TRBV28 CASSFGIDSPNYNEQFF TGTGCCAGCAGTTTTGGGATTGACAGTCCGAACTACAATGAGCAGTTCTTC
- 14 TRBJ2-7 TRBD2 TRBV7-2 CASRRTSGAYEQYF TGTGCCAGCAGGCGGACTAGCGGCGCTTACGAGCAGTACTTC
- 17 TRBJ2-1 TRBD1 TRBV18 CASSPRGQVNSYNEQFF TGTGCCAGCTCACCAAGGGGACAGGTAAACTCCTACAATGAGCAGTTCTTC
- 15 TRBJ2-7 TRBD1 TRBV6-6 CASSYTNRDSYEQYF TGTGCCAGCAGTTACACCAACCGGGACAGCTACGAGCAGTACTTC
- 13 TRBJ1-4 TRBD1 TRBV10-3 CAISPGQGEKLFF TGTGCCATCAGTCCCGGACAGGGCGAAAAACTGTTTTTT
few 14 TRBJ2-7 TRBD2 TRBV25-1 CASSEGGVSYEQYF TGTGCCAGCAGTGAAGGGGGGGTTTCCTACGAGCAGTACTTC
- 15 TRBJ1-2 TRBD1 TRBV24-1 CATSDPGQGARGYTF TGTGCCACCAGTGATCCGGGACAGGGGGCTCGTGGCTACACCTTC
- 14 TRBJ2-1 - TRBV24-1 CATSDRRLHNEQFF TGTGCCACCAGTGACAGGCGCCTTCACAATGAGCAGTTCTTC
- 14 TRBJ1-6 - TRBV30 CAWSVRTPNSPLHF TGTGCCTGGAGTGTCAGGACACCTAATTCACCCCTCCACTTT
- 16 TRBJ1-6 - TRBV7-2 CASSLNAQGTNSPLHF TGTGCCAGCAGCTTAAACGCACAGGGTACTAATTCACCCCTCCACTTT
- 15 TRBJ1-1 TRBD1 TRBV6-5 CASTDRALSDTEAFF TGTGCCAGCACCGACAGGGCCCTTTCGGACACTGAAGCTTTCTTT
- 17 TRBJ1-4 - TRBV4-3 CASSRTGRPATNEKLFF TGCGCCAGCAGCCGAACAGGACGGCCTGCAACTAATGAAAAACTGTTTTTT
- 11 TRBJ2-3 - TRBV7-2 CASSFRDTQYF TGTGCCAGCAGCTTTCGAGATACGCAGTATTTT
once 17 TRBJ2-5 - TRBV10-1 CASPLERHRWVQETQYF TGCGCCAGCCCCCTAGAGAGACACAGGTGGGTGCAAGAGACCCAGTACTTC
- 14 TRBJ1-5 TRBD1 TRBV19 CASTQTGGNQPQHF TGTGCCAGTACCCAGACAGGGGGGAATCAGCCCCAGCATTTT
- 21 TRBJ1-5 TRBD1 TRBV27 CASSLRGAGRIGRGDSQPQHF TGTGCCAGCAGTTTAAGAGGGGCGGGGCGTATAGGCAGGGGGGATAGTCAGCCCCAGCATTTT
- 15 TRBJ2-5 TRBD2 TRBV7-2 CASSFTGTSTETQYF TGTGCCAGCAGCTTCACCGGGACTAGCACCGAGACCCAGTACTTC
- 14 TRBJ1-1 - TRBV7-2 CASSLQGGDTEAFF TGTGCCAGCAGCCTCCAGGGAGGGGACACTGAAGCTTTCTTT
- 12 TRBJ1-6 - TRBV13 CASSLGGSPLHF TGTGCCAGCAGCTTAGGGGGCTCACCCCTCCACTTT
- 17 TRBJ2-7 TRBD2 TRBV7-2 CASSLYVSGTSSYEQYF TGTGCCAGCAGCTTGTACGTTTCCGGGACTAGTTCCTACGAGCAGTACTTC
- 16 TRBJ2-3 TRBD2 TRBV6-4 CASSPTGRDRTDTQYF TGTGCCAGCAGCCCAACCGGGAGGGATCGCACAGATACGCAGTATTTT
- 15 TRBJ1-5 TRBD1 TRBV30 CAWSLSTGGSQPQHF TGTGCCTGGAGCCTATCGACAGGGGGCAGTCAGCCCCAGCATTTT
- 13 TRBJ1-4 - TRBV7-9 CASSHDSNEKLFF TGTGCCAGCAGCCATGACAGTAATGAAAAACTGTTTTTT
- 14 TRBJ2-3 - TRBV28 CASSYTGGRGTQYF TGTGCCAGCAGTTATACCGGGGGGCGGGGTACGCAGTATTTT
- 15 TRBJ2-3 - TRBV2 CASSLGPAGTDTQYF TGTGCCAGCAGTCTGGGCCCAGCGGGCACAGATACGCAGTATTTT
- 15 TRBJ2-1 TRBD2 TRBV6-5 CAILGLAGVRSEQFF TGTGCCATTTTAGGGCTAGCGGGAGTAAGGAGTGAGCAGTTCTTC
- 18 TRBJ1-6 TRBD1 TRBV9 CASSVAPVGGRRNSPLHF TGTGCCAGCAGCGTAGCCCCTGTAGGGGGCCGGAGGAACTCACCCCTCCACTTT
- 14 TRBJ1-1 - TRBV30 CAWSVRETNTEAFF TGTGCCTGGAGTGTACGGGAGACGAACACTGAAGCTTTCTTT
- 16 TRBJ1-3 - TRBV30 CAWRSADRYSGNTIYF TGTGCCTGGAGGTCGGCAGACAGATACTCTGGAAACACCATATATTTT